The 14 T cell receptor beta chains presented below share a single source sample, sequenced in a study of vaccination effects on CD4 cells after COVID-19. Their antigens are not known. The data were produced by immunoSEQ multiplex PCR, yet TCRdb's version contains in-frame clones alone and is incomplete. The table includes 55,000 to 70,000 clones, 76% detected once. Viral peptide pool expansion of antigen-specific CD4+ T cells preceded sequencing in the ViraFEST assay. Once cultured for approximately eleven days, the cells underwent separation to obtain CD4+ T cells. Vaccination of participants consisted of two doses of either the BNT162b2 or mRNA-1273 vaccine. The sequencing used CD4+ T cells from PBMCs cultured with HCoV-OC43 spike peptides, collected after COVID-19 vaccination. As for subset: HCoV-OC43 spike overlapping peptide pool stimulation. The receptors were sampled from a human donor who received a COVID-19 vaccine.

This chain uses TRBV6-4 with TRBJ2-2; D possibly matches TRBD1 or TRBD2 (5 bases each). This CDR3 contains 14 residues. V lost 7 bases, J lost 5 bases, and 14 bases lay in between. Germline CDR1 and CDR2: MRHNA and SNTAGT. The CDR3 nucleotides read TGTGCCAGCACCAGTCTAGCAGGGACCGGGGAGCTGTTTTTT. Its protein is CASTSLAGTGELFF.

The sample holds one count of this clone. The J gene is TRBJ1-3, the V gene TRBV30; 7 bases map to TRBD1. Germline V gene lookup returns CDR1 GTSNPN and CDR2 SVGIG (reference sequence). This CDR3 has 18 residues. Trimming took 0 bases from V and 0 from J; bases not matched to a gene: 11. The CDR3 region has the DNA TGTGCCTGGAGTGTAGATCGAACAGGGGCCTTCTCTGGAAACACCATATATTTT. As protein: CAWSVDRTGAFSGNTIYF.

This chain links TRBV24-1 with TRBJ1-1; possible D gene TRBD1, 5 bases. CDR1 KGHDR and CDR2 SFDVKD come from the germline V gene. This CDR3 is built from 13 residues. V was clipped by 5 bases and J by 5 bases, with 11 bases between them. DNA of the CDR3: TGTGCCACCAGTGGGGGGGGACGGACTGAAGCTTTCTTT. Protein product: CATSGGGRTEAFF.

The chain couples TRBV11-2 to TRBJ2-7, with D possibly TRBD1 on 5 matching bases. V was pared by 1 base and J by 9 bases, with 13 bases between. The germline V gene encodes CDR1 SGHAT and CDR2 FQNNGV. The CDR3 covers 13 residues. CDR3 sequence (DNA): TGTGCCAGCAGCTTAGGGGCAGGGATTCGGCAGTACGTC. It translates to CASSLGAGIRQYV.

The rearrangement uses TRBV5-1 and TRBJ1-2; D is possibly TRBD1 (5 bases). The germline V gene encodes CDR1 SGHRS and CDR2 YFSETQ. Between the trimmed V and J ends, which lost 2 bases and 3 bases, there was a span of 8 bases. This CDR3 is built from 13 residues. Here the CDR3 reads CASSFRDDYGYTF. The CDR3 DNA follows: TGCGCCAGCAGCTTCCGGGACGACTATGGCTACACCTTC.

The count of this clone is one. As DNA, the CDR3 is TGTGCCAGCTCACCTAGGGGGCAGATAAGCTCCTACGAGCAGTACGTC. Translating gives CASSPRGQISSYEQYV. This chain connects TRBV18 to TRBJ2-7, with 7 nucleotides matching TRBD1. Germline CDR1 reads KGHSH; CDR2 reads LQKENI. With 3 bases clipped from V and 0 bases from J, the junction kept 8 bases outside the gene matches. The CDR3 extends over 16 amino acids.

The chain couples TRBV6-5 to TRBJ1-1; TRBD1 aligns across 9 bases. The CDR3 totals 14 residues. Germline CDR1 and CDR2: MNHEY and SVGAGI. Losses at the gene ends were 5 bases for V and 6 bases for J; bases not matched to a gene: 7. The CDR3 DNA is TGTGCCAGCAGTACTCCCGGGACAGGGTCTGAAGCTTTCTTT. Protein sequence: CASSTPGTGSEAFF.

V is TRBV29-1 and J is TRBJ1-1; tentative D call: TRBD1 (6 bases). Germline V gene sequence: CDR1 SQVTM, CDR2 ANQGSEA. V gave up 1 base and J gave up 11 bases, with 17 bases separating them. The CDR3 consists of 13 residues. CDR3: CSVEGGQPGRAFF. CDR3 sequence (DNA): TGCAGCGTTGAAGGCGGACAGCCGGGCCGGGCTTTCTTT.

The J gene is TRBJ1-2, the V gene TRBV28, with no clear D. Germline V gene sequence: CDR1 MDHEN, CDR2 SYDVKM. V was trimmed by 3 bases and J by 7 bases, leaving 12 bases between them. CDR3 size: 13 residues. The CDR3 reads CASSLEGIGGYTF. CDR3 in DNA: TGTGCCAGCAGTTTGGAAGGGATTGGTGGCTACACCTTC.

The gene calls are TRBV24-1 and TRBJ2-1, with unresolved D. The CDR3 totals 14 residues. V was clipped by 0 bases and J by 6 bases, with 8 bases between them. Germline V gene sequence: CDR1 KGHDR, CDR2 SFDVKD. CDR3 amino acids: CATSDLPGRNEQFF. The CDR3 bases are TGTGCCACCAGTGATTTGCCAGGACGCAATGAGCAGTTCTTC.

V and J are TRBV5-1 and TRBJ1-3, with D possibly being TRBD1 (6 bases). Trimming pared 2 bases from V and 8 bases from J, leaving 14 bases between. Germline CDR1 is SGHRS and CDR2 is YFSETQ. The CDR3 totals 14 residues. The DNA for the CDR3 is TGCGCCAGCAGCTTACAGGGTTTTTGGGACACCATATATTTT. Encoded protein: CASSLQGFWDTIYF.

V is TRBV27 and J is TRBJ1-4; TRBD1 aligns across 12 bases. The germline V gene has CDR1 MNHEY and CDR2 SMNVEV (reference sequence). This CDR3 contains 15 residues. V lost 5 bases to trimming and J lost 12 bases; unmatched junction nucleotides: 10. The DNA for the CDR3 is TGTGCCAGCAGTCTGTCCCGGGACAGGGGGCGGGAACTGTTTTTT. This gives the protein CASSLSRDRGRELFF.

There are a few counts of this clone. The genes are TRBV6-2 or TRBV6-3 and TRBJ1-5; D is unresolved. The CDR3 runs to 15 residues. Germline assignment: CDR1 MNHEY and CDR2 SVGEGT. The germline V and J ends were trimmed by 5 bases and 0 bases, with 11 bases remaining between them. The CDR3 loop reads CASSPWRDSNQPQHF. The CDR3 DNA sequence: TGTGCCAGCAGTCCCTGGAGGGATAGCAATCAGCCCCAGCATTTT.

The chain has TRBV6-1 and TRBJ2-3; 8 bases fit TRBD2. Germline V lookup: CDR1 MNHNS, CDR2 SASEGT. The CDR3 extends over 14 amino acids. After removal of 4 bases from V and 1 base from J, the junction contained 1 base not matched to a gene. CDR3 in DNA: TGTGCCAGCAGTGGGCGGGGGGGCACAGATACGCAGTATTTT. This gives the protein CASSGRGGTDTQYF.